A single sample gave rise to the 31 T cell receptor beta chains below, sequenced in a study of blood T cell repertoires in COVID-19. Libraries were prepared by immunoSEQ multiplex PCR; TCRdb keeps only in-frame clonotypes and omits some of them. The sample has around 310,000 clones; 90% are singletons. The source material was peripheral blood. Receptor source: a woman between 35 and 50 years old with COVID-19, enrolled during active disease.

This rearrangement joins TRBV3-1 (or the pseudogene TRBV3-2) to TRBJ1-2; D call uncertain. The CDR3 extends over 18 amino acids. CDR1 is LGHDT, CDR2 YNNKEL, per germline (reference sequence). V was shortened by 0 bases and J by 2 bases, with 19 bases between the two germline ends. CDR3 nucleotide sequence: TGTGCCAGCAGCCAAGAGAGAGGGCCAGGCCTTCTCAACTATGGCTACACCTTC. Translation gives CASSQERGPGLLNYGYTF.

On this clone: Different DNA sequences within this sample yield the same CDR3. This chain uses TRBV6-2 or TRBV6-3 with TRBJ1-5, with D tentatively TRBD1 (5 bases). Trimming took 6 bases from V and 2 from J, leaving 11 bases between them. The CDR3 extends over 14 amino acids. Germline CDR1 is MNHEY and CDR2 is SVGEGT. The CDR3: CASSPRGGNQPQHF. The CDR3 DNA reads as TGTGCCAGCAGCCCTAGGGGTGGCAATCAGCCCCAGCATTTT.

This chain links TRBV11-2 with TRBJ1-4, with TRBD1 matching over 7 bases. Germline V CDR1 and CDR2: SGHAT, FQNNGV. This CDR3 has 16 amino acids. The junction had 6 bases not matched to a gene; V was cut back by 0 bases and J by 5 bases. CDR3 nucleotides: TGTGCCAGCAGCTTAGATCATGGGACAGCGAATGAAAAACTGTTTTTT. Translation gives CASSLDHGTANEKLFF.

This chain connects TRBV28 to TRBJ2-3, with 10 bases aligning to TRBD2. V lost 1 base, J lost 2 bases, and 6 bases stayed unmatched. Per germline, CDR1 MDHEN and CDR2 SYDVKM. The CDR3 has 17 amino acids. The CDR3, as DNA: TGTGCCAGCAGTTTATTTCGGACTAGCGGACACACAGATACGCAGTATTTT. It translates to CASSLFRTSGHTDTQYF.

This sequence joins TRBV6-2 or TRBV6-3 and TRBJ2-5; D call uncertain. Between the trimmed V and J ends, which lost 3 bases and 0 bases, there was a span of 14 bases. Germline CDR1 and CDR2: MNHEY and SVGEGT. This CDR3 has 16 amino acids. DNA for the CDR3: TGTGCCAGCAGTTATCGCCTACCGATAGACCAAGAGACCCAGTACTTC. Its translation: CASSYRLPIDQETQYF.

This chain connects TRBV9 to TRBJ2-7; 12 bases map to TRBD2. The V segment lost 0 bases and the J segment 2 bases; nucleotides outside the gene matches: 0. The CDR3 consists of 15 residues. Germline CDR1 SGDLS, CDR2 YYNGEE. This CDR3 reads CASSVGLAGAYEQYF. The CDR3 coding sequence is TGTGCCAGCAGCGTAGGACTAGCGGGGGCCTACGAGCAGTACTTC.

J is TRBJ2-2 and V is TRBV27; D gene uncertain. CDR1 and CDR2 from the germline V gene are MNHEY and SMNVEV (reference sequence). This CDR3 is built from 15 residues. V was pared by 6 bases and J by 7 bases, with 18 bases between. The CDR3 is CASSLLEPRFGELFF. In DNA, the CDR3 is TGTGCCAGCAGCCTCCTCGAGCCGCGCTTCGGGGAGCTGTTTTTT.

The chain joins TRBV5-1 to TRBJ1-4; D perhaps matches TRBD1 (5 bases). There are 14 residues in the CDR3. V lost 1 base and J 8 bases, leaving 12 bases between the germline ends. CDR1 is SGHRS and CDR2 is YFSETQ in the germline V gene. The chain's CDR3 is CASSLQGYREKLFF. As DNA, the CDR3 is TGCGCCAGCAGCTTGCAGGGTTACAGGGAAAAACTGTTTTTT.

The V gene is TRBV5-1, the J gene TRBJ2-3; TRBD2 aligns across 14 bases. V dropped 1 base and J dropped 3; count of bases not matched to a gene: 10. This CDR3 has 19 amino acids. CDR1 SGHRS and CDR2 YFSETQ come from the germline V gene. The CDR3 is CASSLWPGLAGEGTDTQYF. The CDR3, as DNA: TGCGCCAGCAGCTTGTGGCCGGGACTAGCGGGAGAGGGAACAGATACGCAGTATTTT.

The chain recombines TRBV4-1 with TRBJ1-6; TRBD1 matches 7 bases. V shed 3 bases, J shed 10 bases, and the junction held 9 bases outside the gene matches. The CDR3 is made up of 15 amino acids. CDR1 MGHRA and CDR2 YSYEKL come from the germline V gene. CDR3 in amino acids: CASSHRQGAGSPLHF. For the CDR3, the DNA is TGCGCCAGCAGCCACAGACAGGGAGCAGGGTCACCCCTCCACTTT.

This chain connects TRBV7-2 to TRBJ2-1; 7 bases fit TRBD1. Germline-derived CDR1 and CDR2 are SGHTA and FQGNSA. The CDR3 is 15 amino acids. V lost 5 bases to trimming and J lost 0 bases; unmatched junction nucleotides: 4. CDR3 in amino acids: CASSPRTGSYNEQFF. The CDR3 nucleotides are TGTGCCAGCAGCCCCCGGACAGGCTCCTACAATGAGCAGTTCTTC.

The chain joins TRBV24-1 to TRBJ2-1; 12 bases align to TRBD2. The CDR3 is 16 amino acids. V trimming: 1 base; J trimming: 10 bases; junction bases outside the gene matches: 7. Germline CDR1 and CDR2: KGHDR and SFDVKD. The CDR3 DNA reads as TGTGCCACCAGTGATTTAGGGCTAGCGGGGGGGAACGAGCAGTTCTTC. Residues: CATSDLGLAGGNEQFF.

The chain has TRBV29-1 and TRBJ2-7; possible D gene TRBD2, 5 bases. The V end lost 3 bases, the J end lost 5 bases, and 11 bases lay between the germline ends. The CDR3 has 12 amino acids. CDR1 and CDR2 (germline): SQVTM, ANQGSEA. CDR3 amino acids: CSVDYVGDEQYF. The DNA for the CDR3 is TGCAGCGTTGATTATGTGGGAGACGAGCAGTACTTC.

V and J are TRBV7-2 and TRBJ2-3, with 8 bases identical to TRBD1. CDR1 is SGHTA and CDR2 is FQGNSA in the germline V gene. The CDR3 runs 15 residues. Trimming removed 5 bases from V and 5 bases from J; junction bases left unmatched: 9. The chain's CDR3 is CASSPPRGQGDTQYF. CDR3 bases: TGTGCCAGCAGCCCTCCCAGGGGGCAGGGAGATACGCAGTATTTT.

The chain has TRBV27 and TRBJ2-5; the D is unclear. Trimming took 5 bases from V and 0 from J, leaving 10 bases between them. The CDR3 contains 14 residues. CDR1 MNHEY and CDR2 SMNVEV come from the germline V gene (reference sequence). As DNA, the CDR3 is TGTGCCAGCAGTCCACAATCCTACCAAGAGACCCAGTACTTC. It translates to CASSPQSYQETQYF.

The chain links TRBV5-1 to TRBJ2-7; D not certain. Trimming pared 1 base from V and 5 bases from J, leaving 10 bases between. Looked up from germline, CDR1 is SGHRS and CDR2 is YFSETQ. This CDR3 spans 13 amino acids. CDR3 coding DNA: TGCGCCAGCAGCTTGCCGTCCAGGAACGAGCAGTACTTC. Translating gives CASSLPSRNEQYF.

V and J are TRBV10-3 and TRBJ1-5, with 10 bases fitting TRBD1. This CDR3 has 17 residues. Germline lookup yields CDR1 ENHRY and CDR2 SYGVKD. The V gene end was trimmed by 8 bases and the J gene end by 4 bases; junction bases not matched to a gene: 14. As DNA, the CDR3 is TGTGCCATCCGGGGAGGGACAGGGGCGTCCTCAAATCAGCCCCAGCATTTT. This codes for CAIRGGTGASSNQPQHF.

The gene calls are TRBV7-9 and TRBJ1-1; weak D call: TRBD1 (5 bases). Trimming removed 4 bases at V and 0 bases at J, with 18 bases between. Germline CDR1 SEHNR, CDR2 FQNEAQ (reference sequence). The CDR3 runs to 17 residues. The CDR3 loop reads CASSSPRGGGVNTEAFF. The CDR3, as DNA: TGTGCCAGCAGCTCACCCCGTGGCGGGGGGGTGAACACTGAAGCTTTCTTT.

This chain joins TRBV5-1 and TRBJ2-2; 9 bases agree with TRBD2. The CDR3 contains 18 residues. With V trimmed by 0 bases and J by 13 bases, 19 bases remained unmatched. Germline V gene lookup returns CDR1 SGHRS and CDR2 YFSETQ. CDR3 nucleotides: TGCGCCAGCAGCTTGGATTTCGTCGGCTCAGCGGGAGGACGCCGGCTGTTTTTT. Translation: CASSLDFVGSAGGRRLFF.

The V gene is TRBV28, the J gene TRBJ2-7; 8 nucleotides agree with TRBD2. The CDR3 runs to 15 residues. Germline V gene data show CDR1 as MDHEN and CDR2 as SYDVKM. V lost 6 bases, J lost 4 bases, and 11 bases stayed unmatched. CDR3 coding DNA: TGTGCCAGCAGGATCCCGGGGGGGGCTGGATACGAGCAGTACTTC. Translation: CASRIPGGAGYEQYF.

The rearrangement uses TRBV5-1 and TRBJ1-1, with 9 positions matching TRBD1. This CDR3 has 15 residues. Germline V gives CDR1 SGHRS, CDR2 YFSETQ. J was trimmed by 3 bases and V by 6 bases; bases with no gene match: 9. The CDR3 coding sequence is TGCGCCAGCAACATGCCCGACAGGGGGTACACTGAAGCTTTCTTT. Translation gives CASNMPDRGYTEAFF.

The rearrangement joins TRBV28 to TRBJ1-2, with D tentatively TRBD1 (5 bases). Germline loops: CDR1 MDHEN, CDR2 SYDVKM. The CDR3 sequence is 13 residues long. Trimming cost V 6 bases and J 3 bases, with 11 bases left between them. CDR3 DNA sequence: TGTGCCAGCAGAGGGACTTCAGACTATGGCTACACCTTC. It specifies CASRGTSDYGYTF.

The J gene is TRBJ2-1, the V gene TRBV20-1, with a weak D call TRBD2 (6 bases). Trimming took 6 bases from V and 9 from J, leaving 12 bases between them. This CDR3 has 11 amino acids. The germline V gene has CDR1 DFQATT and CDR2 SNEGSKA (reference sequence). CDR3 bases: TGCAGTGCCCCGAGGCGGGGTGAGCAGTTCTTC. This codes for CSAPRRGEQFF.

The V and J genes are TRBV5-4 and TRBJ2-7; D is perhaps TRBD1 (6 bases). The CDR3 is 13 residues long. Germline CDR1 and CDR2: SGHNT and YYREEE (reference sequence). Trimming shortened V by 1 base and J by 5 bases, and 10 bases separated the two germline ends. In DNA form, the CDR3 reads TGTGCCAGCAGCTTGAACAGGGTCGACGAGCAGTACTTC. This sequence encodes CASSLNRVDEQYF.

The chain combines TRBV12-3 or TRBV12-4 with TRBJ1-1; 9 bases are a match to TRBD1. The ends lost 5 bases at V and 11 bases at J; junction bases unmatched: 9. This CDR3 region has 13 residues. The CDR3 sequence is CASSGNRDRDAFF. Here the CDR3 DNA reads TGTGCCAGCAGTGGAAATCGGGACAGGGACGCTTTCTTT.

The CDR3: CASSVGPSGGWQETQYF. Here the CDR3 DNA reads TGTGCCAGCAGCGTAGGTCCAAGCGGGGGGTGGCAAGAGACCCAGTACTTC. The chain uses TRBV9 and TRBJ2-5; 9 nucleotides agree with TRBD2. This CDR3 comprises 17 residues. V lost 0 bases, J lost 2 bases, and 8 bases stayed unmatched. The germline V gene encodes CDR1 SGDLS and CDR2 YYNGEE.

This chain links TRBV19 with TRBJ2-3; 14 bases line up with TRBD2. This CDR3 contains 16 residues. J was trimmed by 6 bases and V by 1 base; bases with no gene match: 3. Per germline, CDR1 LNHDA and CDR2 SQIVND (reference sequence). The CDR3 coding sequence is TGTGCCAGTAGTATAGGAGGGACTAGCGGGAGTGATACGCAGTATTTT. Protein: CASSIGGTSGSDTQYF.

The chain has TRBV7-2 and TRBJ2-5, with 7 positions matching TRBD1. This CDR3 spans 13 amino acids. Trimming at V came to 3 bases and at J to 6 bases, leaving 4 bases not matched to a gene. From germline, CDR1 is SGHTA and CDR2 FQGNSA. CDR3 protein: CASSLATGKTQYF. As DNA, the CDR3 is TGTGCCAGCAGCTTGGCGACAGGGAAGACCCAGTACTTC.

This chain links TRBV5-8 with TRBJ1-1; the D gene is possibly TRBD1 (6 bases). Trimming removed 6 bases from V and 10 bases from J, with 22 bases in between. In germline, CDR1 is SGHTS, CDR2 YDEGEE. The CDR3 is 14 residues long. CDR3 protein: CASTRQGNRLPAFF. In DNA form, the CDR3 reads TGTGCCAGCACCCGGCAGGGGAACAGGCTGCCAGCTTTCTTT.

The gene calls are TRBV7-3 and TRBJ1-1; 12 positions agree with TRBD1. The CDR3 covers 18 residues. The germline V gene encodes CDR1 SGHTA and CDR2 FQGTGA. The V segment lost 6 bases and the J segment 5 bases; nucleotides outside the gene matches: 16. The CDR3 sequence: CASRSTGTGGEVVTEAFF. CDR3 coding DNA: TGTGCCAGCAGATCAACCGGGACAGGGGGCGAGGTTGTTACTGAAGCTTTCTTT. Using reference TRBV7-3 and TRBJ1-1 for the parts outside the CDR3, the full variable domain is GAGVSQTPSNKVTEKGKYVELRCDPISGHTALYWYRQSLGQGPEFLIYFQGTGAADDSGLPNDRFFAVRPEGSVSTLKIQRTERGDSAVYLCASRSTGTGGEVVTEAFFGQGTRLTVV.

This chain uses TRBV7-8 with TRBJ1-1; D may be TRBD1 (5 bases). V dropped 5 bases and J dropped 3 bases, with 16 bases sitting between them. Germline V gives CDR1 SGHVS, CDR2 FQNEAQ. CDR3 size: 15 residues. The CDR3 DNA is TGTGCCAGCAGCGAACACAGGAGCGGGGACACTGAAGCTTTCTTT. Translation: CASSEHRSGDTEAFF.